This entry is about one T cell receptor (beta chain). No antigen is known for it. Measured with immunoSEQ multiplex PCR; TCRdb has only the in-frame clones, and not every one. The top ten hold around 3.4% of the sample, which has roughly 53,000 clones, around 82% seen once. This specimen belongs to a study of PD-1 blockade in mismatch repair-deficient tumors. Study-wide background: Patients had over 10 mismatch repair-deficient cancer types, all previously treated and progressing. Findings and limits, study-wide: After pembrolizumab, tumor-resident clones rose rapidly, then generally contracted before radiologic responses.

Trimming cost V 5 bases and J 4 bases, with 6 bases left between them. The CDR3 extends over 12 amino acids. Germline CDR1 is SEHNR and CDR2 is FQNEAQ (reference sequence). Every patient had mismatch repair deficiency by PCR or immunohistochemistry. TCRs were sequenced from a few patients responding to pembrolizumab. The chain has TRBV7-9 and TRBJ1-5, with D hard to call. The sequenced sample was peripheral blood, obtained 4 weeks after starting pembrolizumab. The receptor's source is an adult with mismatch repair-deficient cancer. CDR3 sequence (DNA): TGTGCCAGCAGCCTCCCTAATCAGCCCCAGCATTTT. Its translation is CASSLPNQPQHF.